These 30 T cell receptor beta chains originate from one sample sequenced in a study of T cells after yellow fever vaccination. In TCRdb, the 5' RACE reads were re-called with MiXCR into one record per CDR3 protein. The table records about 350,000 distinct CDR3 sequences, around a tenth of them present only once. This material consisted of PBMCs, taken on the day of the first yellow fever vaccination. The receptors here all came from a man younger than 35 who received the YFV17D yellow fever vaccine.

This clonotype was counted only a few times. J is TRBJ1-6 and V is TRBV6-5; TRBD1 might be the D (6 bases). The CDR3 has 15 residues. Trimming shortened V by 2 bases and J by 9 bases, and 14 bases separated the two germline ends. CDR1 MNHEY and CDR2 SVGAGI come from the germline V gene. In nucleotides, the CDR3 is TGTGCCAGCAGTTACGACCCCAGGGGTAGTTCACCCCTCCACTTT. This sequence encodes CASSYDPRGSSPLHF.

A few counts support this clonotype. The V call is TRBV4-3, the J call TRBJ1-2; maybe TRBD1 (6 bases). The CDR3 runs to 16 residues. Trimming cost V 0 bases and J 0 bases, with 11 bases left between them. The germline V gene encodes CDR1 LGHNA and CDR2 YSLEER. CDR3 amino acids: CASSQDRGGPNYGYTF. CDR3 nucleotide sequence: TGCGCCAGCAGCCAAGATCGCGGGGGCCCTAACTATGGCTACACCTTC.

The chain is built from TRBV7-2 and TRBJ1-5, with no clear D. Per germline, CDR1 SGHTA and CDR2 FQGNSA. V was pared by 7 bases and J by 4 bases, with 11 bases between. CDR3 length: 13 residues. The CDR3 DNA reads TGTGCCAGCAAGGGAATGGGGAATCAGCCCCAGCATTTT. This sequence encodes CASKGMGNQPQHF.

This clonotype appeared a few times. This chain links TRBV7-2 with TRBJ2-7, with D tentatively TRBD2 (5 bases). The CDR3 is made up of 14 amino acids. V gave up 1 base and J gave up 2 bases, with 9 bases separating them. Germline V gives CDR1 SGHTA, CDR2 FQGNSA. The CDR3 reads CASSLGGDAYEQYF. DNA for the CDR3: TGTGCCAGCAGCTTAGGGGGAGACGCCTACGAGCAGTACTTC.

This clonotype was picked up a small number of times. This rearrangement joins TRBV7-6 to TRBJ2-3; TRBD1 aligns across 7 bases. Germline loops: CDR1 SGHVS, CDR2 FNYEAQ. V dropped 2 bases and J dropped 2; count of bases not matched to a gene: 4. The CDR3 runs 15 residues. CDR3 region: CASSLSRGYTDTQYF. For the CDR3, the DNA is TGTGCCAGCAGCTTAAGCAGGGGGTACACAGATACGCAGTATTTT.

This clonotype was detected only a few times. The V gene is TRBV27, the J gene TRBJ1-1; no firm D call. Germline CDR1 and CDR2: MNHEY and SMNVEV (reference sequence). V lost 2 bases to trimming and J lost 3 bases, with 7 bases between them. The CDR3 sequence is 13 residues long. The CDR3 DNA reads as TGTGCCAGCAGTTTAGGGGTTCACACTGAAGCTTTCTTT. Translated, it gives CASSLGVHTEAFF.

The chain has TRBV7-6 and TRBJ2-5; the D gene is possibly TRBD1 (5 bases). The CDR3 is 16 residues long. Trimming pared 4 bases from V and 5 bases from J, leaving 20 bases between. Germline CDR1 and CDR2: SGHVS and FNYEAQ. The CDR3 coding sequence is TGTGCCAGCAGCTCCCCGTTCAGGGCCCCCAGGGAGACCCAGTACTTC. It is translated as CASSSPFRAPRETQYF.

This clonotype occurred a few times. CDR3 nucleotide sequence: TGTGCCTGGACTCGGACAGGGGAGGTCGGGGAGCTGTTTTTT. Protein: CAWTRTGEVGELFF. The V gene is TRBV30, the J gene TRBJ2-2; 9 bases agree with TRBD1. CDR1 is GTSNPN and CDR2 is SVGIG in the germline V gene (reference sequence). The CDR3 has 14 residues. Trimming cost V 4 bases and J 7 bases; bases outside gene matches: 7.

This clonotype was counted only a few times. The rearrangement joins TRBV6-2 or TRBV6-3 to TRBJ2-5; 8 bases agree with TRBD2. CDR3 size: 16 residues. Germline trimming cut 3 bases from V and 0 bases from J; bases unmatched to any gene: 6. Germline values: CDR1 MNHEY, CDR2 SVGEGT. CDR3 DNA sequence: TGTGCCAGCAGTTATAGGAGCGGGGGTTACCAAGAGACCCAGTACTTC. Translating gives CASSYRSGGYQETQYF.

Here the CDR3 reads CSAPLDSGANVLTF. DNA of the CDR3: TGCAGTGCACCGTTAGACTCTGGGGCCAACGTCCTGACTTTC. The rearrangement links TRBV20-1 to TRBJ2-6; no firm D call. V dropped 6 bases and J dropped 0 bases, with 9 bases sitting between them. Germline lookup yields CDR1 DFQATT and CDR2 SNEGSKA (reference sequence). CDR3 length: 14 residues.

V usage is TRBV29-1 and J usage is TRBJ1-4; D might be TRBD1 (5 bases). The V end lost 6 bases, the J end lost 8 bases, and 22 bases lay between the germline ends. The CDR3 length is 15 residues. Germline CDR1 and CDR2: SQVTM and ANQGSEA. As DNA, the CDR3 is TGCAGCGTAACTCCGGCCGGGGCCCATCAGGAAAAACTGTTTTTT. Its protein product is CSVTPAGAHQEKLFF.

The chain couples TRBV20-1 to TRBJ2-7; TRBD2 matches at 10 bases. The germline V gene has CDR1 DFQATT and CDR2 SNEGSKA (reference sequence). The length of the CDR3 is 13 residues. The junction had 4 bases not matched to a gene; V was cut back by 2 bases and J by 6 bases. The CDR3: CSARLAGVAEQYF. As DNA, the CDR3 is TGCAGTGCTAGACTAGCGGGGGTTGCCGAGCAGTACTTC.

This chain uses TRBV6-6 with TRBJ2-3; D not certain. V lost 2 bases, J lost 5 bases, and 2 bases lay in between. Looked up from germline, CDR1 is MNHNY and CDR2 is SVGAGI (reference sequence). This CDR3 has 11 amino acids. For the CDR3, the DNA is TGTGCCAGCAGTTACAGAGATACGCAGTATTTT. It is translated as CASSYRDTQYF.

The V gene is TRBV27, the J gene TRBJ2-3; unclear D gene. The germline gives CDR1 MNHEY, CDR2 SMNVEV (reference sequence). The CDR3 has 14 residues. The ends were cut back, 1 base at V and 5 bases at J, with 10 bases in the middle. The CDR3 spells CASSLWSVGDTQYF. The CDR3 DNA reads TGTGCCAGCAGTTTATGGAGTGTGGGAGATACGCAGTATTTT.

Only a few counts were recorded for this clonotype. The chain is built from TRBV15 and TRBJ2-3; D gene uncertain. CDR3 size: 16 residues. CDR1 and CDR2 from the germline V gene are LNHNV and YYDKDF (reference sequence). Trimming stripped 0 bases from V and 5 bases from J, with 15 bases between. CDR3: CATSRDRASGVDTQYF. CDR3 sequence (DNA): TGTGCCACCAGCAGAGATCGGGCAAGTGGGGTAGATACGCAGTATTTT.

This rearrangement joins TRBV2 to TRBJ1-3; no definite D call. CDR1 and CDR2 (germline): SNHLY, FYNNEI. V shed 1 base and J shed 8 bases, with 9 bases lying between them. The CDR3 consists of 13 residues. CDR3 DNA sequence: TGTGCCAGCAGTGAAGACCGCGGGCACACCATATATTTT. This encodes CASSEDRGHTIYF. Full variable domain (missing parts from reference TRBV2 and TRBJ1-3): EPEVTQTPSHQVTQMGQEVILRCVPISNHLYFYWYRQILGQKVEFLVSFYNNEISEKSEIFDDQFSVERPDGSNFTLKIRSTKLEDSAMYFCASSEDRGHTIYFGEGSWLTVV.

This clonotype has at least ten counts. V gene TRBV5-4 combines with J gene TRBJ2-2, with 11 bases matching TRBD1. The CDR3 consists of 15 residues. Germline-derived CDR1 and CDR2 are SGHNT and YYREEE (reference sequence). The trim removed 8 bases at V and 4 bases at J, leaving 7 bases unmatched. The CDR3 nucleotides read TGTGCCAGTAGTGCCGGGACAGGGGGCACCGGGGAGCTGTTTTTT. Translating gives CASSAGTGGTGELFF.

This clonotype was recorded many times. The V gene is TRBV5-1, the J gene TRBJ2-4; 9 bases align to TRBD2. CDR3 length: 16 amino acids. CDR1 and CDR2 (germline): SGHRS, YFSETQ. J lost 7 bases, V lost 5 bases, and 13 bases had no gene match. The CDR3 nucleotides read TGCGCCAGCAGAGAACGTAGCGGGGGCCGGGGGAACATTCAGTACTTC. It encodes CASRERSGGRGNIQYF.

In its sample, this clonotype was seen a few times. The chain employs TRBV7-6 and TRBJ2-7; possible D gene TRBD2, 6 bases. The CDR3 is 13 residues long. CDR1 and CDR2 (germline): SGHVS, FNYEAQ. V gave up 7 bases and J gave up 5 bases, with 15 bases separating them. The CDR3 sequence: CASTNSGSDEQYF. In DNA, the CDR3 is TGTGCCAGCACAAATAGCGGTTCAGACGAGCAGTACTTC.

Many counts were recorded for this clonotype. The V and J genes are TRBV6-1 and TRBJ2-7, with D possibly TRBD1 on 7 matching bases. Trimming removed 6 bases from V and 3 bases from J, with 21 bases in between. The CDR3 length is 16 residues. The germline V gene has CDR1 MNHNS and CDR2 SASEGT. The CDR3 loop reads CASRQHPGGNFYEQYF. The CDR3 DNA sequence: TGTGCCAGCAGACAACATCCAGGGGGGAACTTCTACGAGCAGTACTTC.

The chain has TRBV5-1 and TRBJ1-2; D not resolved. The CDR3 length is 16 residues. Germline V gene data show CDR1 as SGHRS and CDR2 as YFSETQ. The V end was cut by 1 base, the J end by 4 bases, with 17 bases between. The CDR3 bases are TGCGCCAGCAGCTTGTACAGATTAACGTCGAGCTATGGCTACACCTTC. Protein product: CASSLYRLTSSYGYTF.

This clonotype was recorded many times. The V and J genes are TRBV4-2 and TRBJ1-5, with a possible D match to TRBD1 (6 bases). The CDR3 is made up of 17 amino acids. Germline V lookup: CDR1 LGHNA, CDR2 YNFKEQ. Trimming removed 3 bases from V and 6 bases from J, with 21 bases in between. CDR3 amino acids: CASSHNMKGGPGQPQHF. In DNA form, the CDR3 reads TGTGCCAGCAGCCATAACATGAAGGGGGGGCCGGGTCAGCCCCAGCATTTT.

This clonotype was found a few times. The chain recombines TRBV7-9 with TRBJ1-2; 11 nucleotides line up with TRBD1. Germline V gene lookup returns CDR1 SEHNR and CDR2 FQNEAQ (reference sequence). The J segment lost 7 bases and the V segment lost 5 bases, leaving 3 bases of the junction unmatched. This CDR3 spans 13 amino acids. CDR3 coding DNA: TGTGCCAGCAGCGGGACAGGGGGAGCTGGCTACACCTTC. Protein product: CASSGTGGAGYTF.

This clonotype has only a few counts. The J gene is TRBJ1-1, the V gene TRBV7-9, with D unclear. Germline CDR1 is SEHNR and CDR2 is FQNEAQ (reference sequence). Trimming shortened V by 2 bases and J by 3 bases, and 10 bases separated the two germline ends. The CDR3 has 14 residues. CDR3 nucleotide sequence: TGTGCCAGCAGCTTACCGGTCGGCGACACTGAAGCTTTCTTT. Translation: CASSLPVGDTEAFF.

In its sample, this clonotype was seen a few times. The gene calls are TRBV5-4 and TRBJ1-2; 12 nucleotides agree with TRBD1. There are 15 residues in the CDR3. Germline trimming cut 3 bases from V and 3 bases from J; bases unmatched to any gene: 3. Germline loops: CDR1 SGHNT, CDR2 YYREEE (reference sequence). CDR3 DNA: TGTGCCAGCAGCTCGGGGACAGGGGGCGACTATGGCTACACCTTC. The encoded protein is CASSSGTGGDYGYTF.

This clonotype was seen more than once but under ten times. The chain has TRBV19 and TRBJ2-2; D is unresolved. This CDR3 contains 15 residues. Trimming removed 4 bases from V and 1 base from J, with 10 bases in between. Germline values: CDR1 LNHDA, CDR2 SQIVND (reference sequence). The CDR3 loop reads CASSRISLNTGELFF. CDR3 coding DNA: TGTGCCAGTAGTAGGATCAGTTTGAACACCGGGGAGCTGTTTTTT.

The CDR3 DNA reads TGTGCCAGCAGCGGGCGGGTCGGGGCTGAAGCTTTCTTT. Translated, it gives CASSGRVGAEAFF. The chain uses TRBV7-3 and TRBJ1-1; D is unresolved. Trimming stripped 5 bases from V and 6 bases from J, with 13 bases between. The germline V gene encodes CDR1 SGHTA and CDR2 FQGTGA. This CDR3 spans 13 amino acids.

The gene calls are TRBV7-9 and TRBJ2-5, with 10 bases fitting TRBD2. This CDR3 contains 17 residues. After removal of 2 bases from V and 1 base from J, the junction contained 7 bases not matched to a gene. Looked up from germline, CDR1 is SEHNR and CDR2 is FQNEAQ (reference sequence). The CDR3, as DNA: TGTGCCAGCAGCTTAAGGCTAGCGGGGGATATCCAAGAGACCCAGTACTTC. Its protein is CASSLRLAGDIQETQYF. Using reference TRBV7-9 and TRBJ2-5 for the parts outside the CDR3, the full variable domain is DTGVSQNPRHKITKRGQNVTFRCDPISEHNRLYWYRQTLGQGPEFLTYFQNEAQLEKSRLLSDRFSAERPKGSFSTLEIQRTEQGDSAMYLCASSLRLAGDIQETQYFGPGTRLLVL.

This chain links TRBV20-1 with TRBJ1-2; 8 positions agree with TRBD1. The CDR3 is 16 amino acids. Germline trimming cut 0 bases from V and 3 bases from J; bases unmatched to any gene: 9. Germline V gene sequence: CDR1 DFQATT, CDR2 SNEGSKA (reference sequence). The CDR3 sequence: CSARDIRTGIDYGYTF. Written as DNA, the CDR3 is TGCAGTGCTAGAGATATAAGGACAGGGATTGACTATGGCTACACCTTC.

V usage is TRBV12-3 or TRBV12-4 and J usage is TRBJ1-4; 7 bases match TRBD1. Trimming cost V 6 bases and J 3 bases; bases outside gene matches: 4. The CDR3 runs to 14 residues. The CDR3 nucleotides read TGTGCCAGCAGGACGACAGGGTCTAATGAAAAACTGTTTTTT. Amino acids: CASRTTGSNEKLFF.